These 31 T cell receptor beta chains were all obtained from the same sample, sequenced in a study of blood T cell repertoires in COVID-19. Assay: immunoSEQ multiplex PCR; the TCRdb copy retains only in-frame clones and omits some. The profile shows around 200,000 clones, around 80% of them singletons. The material sequenced was peripheral blood. These receptors came from a man aged 45-65 years with active or convalescent COVID-19.

This clone was observed once. J is TRBJ1-4 and V is TRBV6-4, with a weak D call TRBD1 (6 bases). CDR1 is MRHNA, CDR2 SNTAGT, per germline. V gave up 6 bases and J gave up 7 bases, with 12 bases separating them. CDR3 size: 13 residues. The CDR3 region is CASSYREGEKLFF. In DNA form, the CDR3 reads TGTGCCAGCAGCTACAGGGAGGGTGAAAAACTGTTTTTT.

This chain links TRBV10-3 with TRBJ1-5; D unresolved. Trimming cost V 3 bases and J 0 bases, with 6 bases left between them. Germline lookup yields CDR1 ENHRY and CDR2 SYGVKD. This CDR3 is 14 amino acids long. The CDR3 sequence is CAISEHRSNQPQHF. DNA for the CDR3: TGTGCCATCAGTGAACACCGTAGCAATCAGCCCCAGCATTTT.

This sequence joins TRBV19 and TRBJ1-5; TRBD1 matches at 9 bases. Germline loops: CDR1 LNHDA, CDR2 SQIVND (reference sequence). This CDR3 contains 16 residues. Unmatched junction bases numbered 6, after V lost 5 bases and J lost 1 base. The CDR3 nucleotides read TGTGCCAGTAGTTTACAGGGGGCTGTAAGCAATCAGCCCCAGCATTTT. Translated, it gives CASSLQGAVSNQPQHF.

The V call is TRBV6-2 or TRBV6-3, the J call TRBJ2-3; 12 bases match TRBD2. Trimming at V came to 6 bases and at J to 3 bases, leaving 10 bases not matched to a gene. The CDR3 consists of 17 residues. The germline V gene encodes CDR1 MNHEY and CDR2 SVGEGT. CDR3 nucleotide sequence: TGTGCCAGCAGCCAATCTAGCGGGAGGGGATGGACAGATACGCAGTATTTT. Its translation: CASSQSSGRGWTDTQYF.

The V gene is TRBV6-5, the J gene TRBJ1-4; 7 positions match TRBD1. The J segment lost 4 bases and the V segment lost 11 bases, leaving 10 bases of the junction unmatched. The CDR3 spans 14 residues. In germline, CDR1 is MNHEY, CDR2 SVGAGI. CDR3: CAGSRDRNNEKLFF. CDR3 bases: TGTGCCGGATCCCGGGACAGAAATAATGAAAAACTGTTTTTT.

V gene TRBV6-4 combines with J gene TRBJ2-7; no reliable D call. CDR3 length equals 15 residues. CDR1 and CDR2 (germline): MRHNA, SNTAGT. V gave up 5 bases and J gave up 4 bases, with 18 bases separating them. As DNA, the CDR3 is TGTGCCAGCAGTTCCCTTCCGGGTCCAAGTTACGAGCAGTACTTC. It encodes CASSSLPGPSYEQYF.

This chain connects TRBV11-2 to TRBJ1-6, with D perhaps TRBD1 (6 bases). V was shortened by 2 bases and J by 3 bases, with 11 bases between the two germline ends. The germline CDR1 and CDR2 sequences are SGHAT and FQNNGV. The CDR3 covers 16 residues. CDR3 protein: CASSLSAGDYNSPLHF. The CDR3 region has the DNA TGTGCCAGCAGCTTATCGGCAGGGGACTATAATTCACCCCTCCACTTT. Complete variable domain (other parts from reference TRBV11-2 and TRBJ1-6): EAGVAQSPRYKIIEKRQSVAFWCNPISGHATLYWYQQILGQGPKLLIQFQNNGVVDDSQLPKDRFSAERLKGVDSTLKIQPAKLEDSAVYLCASSLSAGDYNSPLHFGNGTRLTVT.

V and J are TRBV29-1 and TRBJ1-1; D ambiguous. CDR1 is SQVTM and CDR2 is ANQGSEA in the germline V gene. The V end lost 4 bases, the J end lost 3 bases, and 12 bases lay between the germline ends. This CDR3 contains 13 residues. The CDR3 spells CSVGAGRDTEAFF. CDR3 DNA sequence: TGCAGCGTTGGGGCCGGGAGGGACACTGAAGCTTTCTTT.

The genes are TRBV5-1 and TRBJ1-5; D remains unclear. Germline V gives CDR1 SGHRS, CDR2 YFSETQ. Trimming took off 0 bases at V and 7 bases at J, with 14 bases between the two ends. There are 15 residues in the CDR3. DNA for the CDR3: TGCGCCAGCAGCTTGGGAGGCGGCGGGCAACAGCCCCAGCATTTT. Amino acid sequence: CASSLGGGGQQPQHF.

V gene TRBV4-2 combines with J gene TRBJ1-2; 8 bases are shared with TRBD1. Unmatched junction bases numbered 10, after V lost 1 base and J lost 0 bases. Germline V lookup: CDR1 LGHNA, CDR2 YNFKEQ. This CDR3 contains 18 residues. CDR3 loop: CASSQVSGTGPTNYGYTF. In nucleotides, the CDR3 is TGTGCCAGCAGCCAAGTCAGCGGGACAGGACCTACTAACTATGGCTACACCTTC.

In its sample, this clone was seen once. The chain has TRBV5-6 and TRBJ1-1; D may be TRBD1 (5 bases). In germline, CDR1 is SGHDT, CDR2 YYEEEE. This CDR3 has 11 residues. V lost 1 base to trimming and J lost 8 bases, with 6 bases between them. The CDR3 loop reads CASSLYREAFF. CDR3 nucleotide sequence: TGTGCCAGCAGCTTGTACAGGGAAGCTTTCTTT.

This chain links TRBV27 with TRBJ2-3; D is unclear. Trimming removed 5 bases from V and 1 base from J, with 10 bases in between. Germline lookup yields CDR1 MNHEY and CDR2 SMNVEV (reference sequence). CDR3 size: 14 residues. CDR3 coding DNA: TGTGCCAGCAGTCCTATTCTCCGCACAGATACGCAGTATTTT. It yields the protein CASSPILRTDTQYF.

The table lists this clone with a count of one. V and J are TRBV28 and TRBJ1-5; 9 bases agree with TRBD1. This CDR3 has 15 amino acids. Germline loops: CDR1 MDHEN, CDR2 SYDVKM. V was pared by 4 bases and J by 8 bases, with 9 bases of the junction left unmatched. CDR3 in DNA: TGTGCCAGCAGTTCGTTGGACAGGGGTTGGGAGCCCCAGCATTTT. Translated, it gives CASSSLDRGWEPQHF.

The chain couples TRBV28 to TRBJ1-5; 7 nucleotides agree with TRBD1. Germline values: CDR1 MDHEN, CDR2 SYDVKM. The CDR3 length is 14 residues. Trimming removed 9 bases from V and 2 bases from J; junction bases left unmatched: 7. CDR3 amino acids: CASITGTGNQPQHF. CDR3 nucleotides: TGTGCCAGTATAACCGGGACAGGCAATCAGCCCCAGCATTTT.

V is TRBV12-3 or TRBV12-4 and J is TRBJ2-7; TRBD1 aligns across 7 bases. V gave up 6 bases and J gave up 2 bases; unmatched junction bases: 4. This CDR3 is 13 amino acids long. Written as DNA, the CDR3 is TGTGCCAGCAGAACCGGGACAGCCTACGAGCAGTACTTC. Residues: CASRTGTAYEQYF.

The chain couples TRBV7-2 to TRBJ1-1, with D possibly TRBD1 on 5 matching bases. There are 14 residues in the CDR3. Trimming took off 1 base at V and 5 bases at J, with 11 bases between the two ends. CDR1 SGHTA and CDR2 FQGNSA come from the germline V gene. The chain's CDR3 is CASSLDGRGTEAFF. CDR3 DNA: TGTGCCAGCAGCTTAGACGGGCGGGGGACTGAAGCTTTCTTT. The complete variable domain, with remaining parts taken from reference TRBV7-2 and TRBJ1-1, reads GAGVSQSPSNKVTEKGKDVELRCDPISGHTALYWYRQSLGQGLEFLIYFQGNSAPDKSGLPSDRFSAERTGGSVSTLTIQRTQQEDSAVYLCASSLDGRGTEAFFGQGTRLTVV.

CDR3 in DNA: TGCGCCAGCAGCCAAGAACCCAGGGGATTGGTCTATGGCTACACCTTC. Translating gives CASSQEPRGLVYGYTF. The genes are TRBV4-1 and TRBJ1-2; perhaps TRBD1 as D (6 bases). CDR3 length: 16 amino acids. V dropped 0 bases and J dropped 4 bases, with 15 bases sitting between them. Germline CDR1 reads MGHRA; CDR2 reads YSYEKL.

The CDR3, as DNA: TGTGCCAGCAGTTCGGGGGGACCGAGGAAACCTGAAGCTTTCTTT. Translated: CASSSGGPRKPEAFF. The chain is built from TRBV5-4 and TRBJ1-1; tentatively, D is TRBD1 (5 bases). Trimming took 5 bases from V and 6 from J, leaving 20 bases between them. The CDR3 is 15 amino acids. Germline V gene lookup returns CDR1 SGHNT and CDR2 YYREEE (reference sequence).

The CDR3 loop reads CASSNPQRPSYEQYF. The CDR3 region has the DNA TGCGCCAGCAGCAACCCCCAGCGGCCCTCCTACGAGCAGTACTTC. The chain has TRBV5-1 and TRBJ2-7; D might be TRBD2 (5 bases). The CDR3 runs to 15 residues. V was cut by 4 bases and J by 0 bases, with 14 bases left in between. CDR1 is SGHRS and CDR2 is YFSETQ in the germline V gene.

The rearrangement joins TRBV4-2 to TRBJ2-7, with TRBD1 as a possible D gene (6 bases). This CDR3 is built from 16 residues. Per germline, CDR1 LGHNA and CDR2 YNFKEQ. Trimming removed 0 bases at V and 2 bases at J, with 14 bases between. The CDR3 sequence is CASSQDQSRGAYEQYF. CDR3 bases: TGTGCCAGCAGCCAAGATCAGTCCAGGGGAGCCTACGAGCAGTACTTC.

The chain uses TRBV7-9 and TRBJ2-1, with TRBD2 identical over 9 bases. The germline gives CDR1 SEHNR, CDR2 FQNEAQ (reference sequence). The CDR3 is 16 residues long. The junction had 7 bases not matched to a gene; V was cut back by 1 base and J by 6 bases. CDR3 residues: CASSLGFSGSGNEQFF. CDR3 bases: TGTGCCAGCAGCTTAGGGTTTAGCGGGAGCGGCAATGAGCAGTTCTTC.

The chain uses TRBV19 and TRBJ1-5, with TRBD1 as a possible D gene (6 bases). CDR1 LNHDA and CDR2 SQIVND come from the germline V gene (reference sequence). This CDR3 spans 14 amino acids. The V end lost 3 bases, the J end lost 7 bases, and 13 bases lay between the germline ends. CDR3 residues: CASSIHRVFQPQHF. The CDR3 DNA sequence: TGTGCCAGTAGTATCCACAGGGTATTCCAGCCCCAGCATTTT.

The genes are TRBV23-1 and TRBJ2-1; D remains ambiguous. TRBV23-1 carries the ORF label, with uncertain function. The CDR3 loop spans 14 amino acids. Trimming stripped 0 bases from V and 6 bases from J, with 9 bases between. CDR3 in amino acids: CASSQSFGFNEQFF. In DNA form, the CDR3 reads TGCGCCAGCAGTCAATCGTTCGGGTTCAATGAGCAGTTCTTC.

This chain connects TRBV27 to TRBJ2-6, with 13 positions matching TRBD2. The CDR3 runs 19 residues. Germline loops: CDR1 MNHEY, CDR2 SMNVEV (reference sequence). Unmatched junction bases numbered 5, after V lost 3 bases and J lost 0 bases. CDR3 protein: CASSFTGLAGTSGANVLTF. The DNA of the CDR3 is TGTGCCAGCAGTTTCACGGGACTAGCGGGGACCTCTGGGGCCAACGTCCTGACTTTC.

The CDR3 DNA follows: TGTGCCAGCAGCGGGGGGACATCAACTTTCTTT. As protein: CASSGGTSTFF. The chain links TRBV9 to TRBJ1-1; D perhaps matches TRBD1 (6 bases). Germline CDR1 and CDR2: SGDLS and YYNGEE. The CDR3 sequence is 11 residues long. V lost 3 bases and J 12 bases, leaving 12 bases between the germline ends.

This chain joins TRBV5-1 and TRBJ2-3, with 9 nucleotides matching TRBD2. CDR3 length: 17 residues. Germline V gives CDR1 SGHRS, CDR2 YFSETQ. Germline trimming cut 3 bases from V and 4 bases from J; bases unmatched to any gene: 12. The CDR3 here is CASSSRISGSRADTQYF. In DNA form, the CDR3 reads TGCGCCAGCAGCTCCCGAATTAGCGGGAGTCGGGCAGATACGCAGTATTTT.

V gene TRBV5-4 combines with J gene TRBJ2-5; the D is unclear. V shed 0 bases and J shed 5 bases, with 14 bases lying between them. The CDR3 covers 15 residues. CDR1 SGHNT and CDR2 YYREEE come from the germline V gene (reference sequence). This chain's CDR3 is CASSLASPGLETQYF. CDR3 coding DNA: TGTGCCAGCAGCTTGGCCTCCCCGGGTTTGGAGACCCAGTACTTC.

The chain combines TRBV28 with TRBJ2-7; TRBD1 matches 8 bases. Germline V lookup: CDR1 MDHEN, CDR2 SYDVKM. The V gene end was trimmed by 5 bases and the J gene end by 10 bases; junction bases not matched to a gene: 10. The CDR3 is made up of 13 amino acids. The CDR3 region is CASSRPPQGDQYF. CDR3 bases: TGTGCCAGCAGTAGACCACCACAGGGGGATCAGTACTTC.

The gene calls are TRBV19 and TRBJ2-5; maybe TRBD2 (6 bases). This CDR3 region has 13 residues. Trimming left V 6 bases short and J 2 bases short, with 10 bases between. Germline V gene lookup returns CDR1 LNHDA and CDR2 SQIVND (reference sequence). The DNA for the CDR3 is TGTGCCAGTAGGGAGCTAGCGCAAGAGACCCAGTACTTC. It is translated as CASRELAQETQYF.

This clone was counted ten times or more. The CDR3 DNA reads TGTGCCAGCTCACCCCAGAGGCTCGGCACTGAAGCTTTCTTT. Amino acid sequence: CASSPQRLGTEAFF. The chain links TRBV18 to TRBJ1-1; D not resolved. Per germline, CDR1 KGHSH and CDR2 LQKENI. V lost 3 bases to trimming and J lost 4 bases, with 12 bases between them. CDR3 size: 14 residues. Full variable domain (rest looked up from reference TRBV18 and TRBJ1-1): NAGVMQNPRHLVRRRGQEARLRCSPMKGHSHVYWYRQLPEEGLKFMVYLQKENIIDESGMPKERFSAEFPKEGPSILRIQQVVRGDSAAYFCASSPQRLGTEAFFGQGTRLTVV.

The J gene is TRBJ1-5, the V gene TRBV27; 9 positions agree with TRBD1. The CDR3 is made up of 13 amino acids. V dropped 10 bases and J dropped 5; count of bases not matched to a gene: 6. Germline V lookup: CDR1 MNHEY, CDR2 SMNVEV (reference sequence). The CDR3 protein is CAKTGQGDQPQHF. CDR3 sequence (DNA): TGTGCCAAGACGGGACAGGGTGATCAGCCCCAGCATTTT.